The 8 T cell receptor beta chains given below trace back to one sample, sequenced in a study of shared clonotypes between healthy human individuals. Measured with immunoSEQ multiplex PCR; TCRdb has only the in-frame clones, and not every one. The sample holds 2 million to 2.5 million clones, 85% to 95% seen once. The sequenced sample was naive CD4+ T cells from PBMCs. Subset: CD45RA+ positively selected. Receptor source: a man aged 18 to 30 in good health. Some clones in this sample may be carry-over from other donors' samples.

The chain recombines TRBV7-3 with TRBJ2-2, with TRBD2 matching 8 bases. CDR1 is SGHTA and CDR2 is FQGTGA in the germline V gene. The CDR3 covers 18 residues. J gave up 5 bases and V 5 bases, and 16 bases lay outside the gene matches. The DNA for the CDR3 is TGTGCCAGCAGCCCCCGAATGTTCGTAAGCGGGAGAACCGGGGAGCTGTTTTTT. Translated: CASSPRMFVSGRTGELFF.

V usage is TRBV28 and J usage is TRBJ2-7; D unclear. CDR1 is MDHEN and CDR2 is SYDVKM in the germline V gene. This CDR3 spans 13 amino acids. Trimming removed 2 bases from V and 3 bases from J, with 8 bases in between. In DNA form, the CDR3 reads TGTGCCAGCAGTTTACCGGCGGACTACGAGCAGTACTTC. Amino acids: CASSLPADYEQYF.

The V gene is TRBV5-1, the J gene TRBJ1-2, with 7 bases fitting TRBD1. Trimming cost V 2 bases and J 2 bases; bases outside gene matches: 6. Germline CDR1 is SGHRS and CDR2 is YFSETQ. The CDR3 consists of 15 residues. CDR3 region: CASSFQTGWNYGYTF. In DNA form, the CDR3 reads TGCGCCAGCAGCTTTCAGACAGGGTGGAACTATGGCTACACCTTC.

The gene calls are TRBV20-1 and TRBJ2-1, with TRBD2 matching over 9 bases. The CDR3 runs to 11 residues. Germline V gives CDR1 DFQATT, CDR2 SNEGSKA (reference sequence). This chain's CDR3 is CRSGRPNEQFF. The CDR3 nucleotides are TGCAGAAGCGGGAGGCCCAATGAGCAGTTCTTC.

J is TRBJ2-1 and V is TRBV5-1, with 8 nucleotides matching TRBD2. Looked up from germline, CDR1 is SGHRS and CDR2 is YFSETQ. This CDR3 contains 17 residues. The V gene end was trimmed by 1 base and the J gene end by 6 bases; junction bases not matched to a gene: 12. Here the CDR3 reads CASSLPGTSYSTNEQFF. The CDR3 coding sequence is TGCGCCAGCAGCTTGCCCGGGACTAGTTACTCCACCAATGAGCAGTTCTTC. Combining the CDR3 with reference TRBV5-1 and TRBJ2-1 gives the whole variable domain KAGVTQTPRYLIKTRGQQVTLSCSPISGHRSVSWYQQTPGQGLQFLFEYFSETQRNKGNFPGRFSGRQFSNSRSEMNVSTLELGDSALYLCASSLPGTSYSTNEQFFGPGTRLTVL.

The chain links TRBV7-9 to TRBJ1-4; D is ambiguous. CDR1 and CDR2 from the germline V gene are SEHNR and FQNEAQ (reference sequence). The CDR3 is made up of 13 amino acids. V was clipped by 4 bases and J by 6 bases, with 9 bases between them. The CDR3 sequence: CASSSGRDEKLFF. The CDR3 coding sequence is TGTGCCAGCAGCTCGGGCCGGGATGAAAAACTGTTTTTT.

The chain uses TRBV6-4 and TRBJ1-4; no firm D call. The V end was cut by 3 bases, the J end by 7 bases, with 15 bases between. The germline CDR1 and CDR2 sequences are MRHNA and SNTAGT. This CDR3 has 15 residues. CDR3 region: CASSEKGGVVEKLFF. The CDR3 DNA reads TGTGCCAGCAGTGAGAAAGGTGGAGTTGTTGAAAAACTGTTTTTT.

The chain joins TRBV18 to TRBJ1-2, with unresolved D. The CDR3 is made up of 16 amino acids. V lost 3 bases and J lost 0, with 14 bases in between. Per the germline V gene, CDR1 is KGHSH and CDR2 is LQKENI. The CDR3, as DNA: TGTGCCAGCTCACCCTCCTTTGGAACAGCTAACTATGGCTACACCTTC. Amino acids: CASSPSFGTANYGYTF.